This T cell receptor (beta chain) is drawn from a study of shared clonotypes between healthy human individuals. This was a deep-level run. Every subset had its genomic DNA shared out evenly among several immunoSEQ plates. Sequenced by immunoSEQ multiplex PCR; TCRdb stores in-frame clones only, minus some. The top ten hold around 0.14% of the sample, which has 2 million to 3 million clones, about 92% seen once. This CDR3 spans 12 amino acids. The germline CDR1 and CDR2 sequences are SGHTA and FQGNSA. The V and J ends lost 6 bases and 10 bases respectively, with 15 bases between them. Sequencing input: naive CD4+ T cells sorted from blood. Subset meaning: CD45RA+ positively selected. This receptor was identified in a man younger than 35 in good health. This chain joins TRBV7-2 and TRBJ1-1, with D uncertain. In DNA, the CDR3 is TGTGCCAGCAGTTTTGATATAGTCCGAGCTTTCTTT. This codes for CASSFDIVRAFF.